These 2 T cell receptor beta chains came from one sample sequenced in a study of shared clonotypes between healthy human individuals. Here immunoSEQ multiplex PCR was the method, and the copy in TCRdb shows in-frame clones only, minus some. The sample consists of roughly 2.6 million clones, about 92% of them appearing once. The sequencing input was naive CD4+ T cells sorted from blood. As to subset: CD45RA+ positively selected. The receptors stem from a young man in good health.

The CDR3 nucleotides read TGTGCCAGCTCACCTCTGGGGGATCGGCAAGAGACCCAGTACTTC. Residues: CASSPLGDRQETQYF. V is TRBV18 and J is TRBJ2-5; D tentatively reads TRBD1 or TRBD2 (5 bases each). The CDR3 is 15 residues long. V lost 3 bases and J lost 2, with 13 bases in between. Germline CDR1 reads KGHSH; CDR2 reads LQKENI.

The V call is TRBV4-1, the J call TRBJ1-2, with 7 bases lining up with TRBD1. The ends lost 1 base at V and 6 bases at J; junction bases unmatched: 8. CDR1 MGHRA and CDR2 YSYEKL come from the germline V gene. This CDR3 has 15 amino acids. CDR3 nucleotides: TGCGCCAGCAGCCAAGTGGTCACAGGGGTAGATGGCTACACCTTC. Amino acids: CASSQVVTGVDGYTF.